One and the same sample provided the 21 T cell receptor beta chains below, sequenced in a study of monozygotic twins with inflammatory bowel disease. TCRdb re-called the 5' RACE reads and catalogs CDR3 proteins one per entry, DNA excluded. The sample table sets out over 150,000 distinct CDR3 sequences. What was sequenced was blood. Receptor source: a human donor with ulcerative colitis or Crohn's disease, or a healthy co-twin of an affected twin (not recorded which).

The chain recombines TRBV5-1 with TRBJ2-2; the D call of TRBD1 rests on TCRdb alone, since no DNA is present to check it. Germline CDR1 and CDR2: SGHRS and YFSETQ. CDR3 length: 14 amino acids. CDR3 residues: CASNREWDTGELFF. Full variable domain (rest looked up from reference TRBV5-1 and TRBJ2-2): KAGVTQTPRYLIKTRGQQVTLSCSPISGHRSVSWYQQTPGQGLQFLFEYFSETQRNKGNFPGRFSGRQFSNSRSEMNVSTLELGDSALYLCASNREWDTGELFFGEGSRLTVL.

The CDR3 loop is CSVGGDSSFSYEQYF. The chain carries TRBV29-1 and TRBJ2-7; TCRdb designates TRBD1, a call that cannot be tested without DNA. This CDR3 comprises 15 residues. Germline V gene data show CDR1 as SQVTM and CDR2 as ANQGSEA.

The chain couples TRBV7-8 to TRBJ2-3; absent DNA, TCRdb's TRBD1 call cannot be checked. The CDR3 covers 16 residues. Germline values: CDR1 SGHVS, CDR2 FQNEAQ. This CDR3 is CASSPGVDELGVAQYF.

The chain couples TRBV7-6 to TRBJ2-1; no DNA is available, so the TRBD2 call from TCRdb remains unchecked. The CDR3 contains 14 residues. CDR1 SGHVS and CDR2 FNYEAQ come from the germline V gene. The CDR3 sequence: CASSLGASGYEQFF.

V is TRBV13 and J is TRBJ2-7. The CDR3 loop spans 14 amino acids. Germline CDR1 PRHDT, CDR2 FYEKMQ (reference sequence). CDR3 loop: CASSLTVTPYEQYF.

The chain is built from TRBV5-1 and TRBJ2-3; TCRdb's D call of TRBD2 is untestable without DNA. This CDR3 comprises 17 residues. Germline V gene data show CDR1 as SGHRS and CDR2 as YFSETQ. The CDR3 sequence is CASSLGVIAGSTDTQYF.

The chain has TRBV5-1 and TRBJ2-7; checking the TCRdb D call of TRBD1 is not possible without DNA. The CDR3 is 13 amino acids. Germline CDR1 and CDR2: SGHRS and YFSETQ. The CDR3 spells CASSIGTAYEQYF. Complete variable domain (other parts from reference TRBV5-1 and TRBJ2-7): KAGVTQTPRYLIKTRGQQVTLSCSPISGHRSVSWYQQTPGQGLQFLFEYFSETQRNKGNFPGRFSGRQFSNSRSEMNVSTLELGDSALYLCASSIGTAYEQYFGPGTRLTVT.

The chain has TRBV20-1 and TRBJ1-2; TCRdb's D gene call, TRBD1, goes unchecked for lack of DNA. The length of the CDR3 is 14 residues. Germline CDR1 is DFQATT and CDR2 is SNEGSKA (reference sequence). The CDR3 sequence: CSARRQGAFYGYTF.

The rearrangement uses TRBV28 and TRBJ2-7; checking the TCRdb D call of TRBD1 is not possible without DNA. The CDR3 totals 14 residues. CDR1 MDHEN and CDR2 SYDVKM come from the germline V gene. The CDR3 here is CASSWDRSSYEQYF. Drawing the rest from reference TRBV28 and TRBJ2-7, the complete variable domain is DVKVTQSSRYLVKRTGEKVFLECVQDMDHENMFWYRQDPGLGLRLIYFSYDVKMKEKGDIPEGYSVSREKKERFSLILESASTNQTSMYLCASSWDRSSYEQYFGPGTRLTVT.

The chain couples TRBV3-1 to TRBJ2-5; TCRdb designates TRBD2, a call that cannot be tested without DNA. The CDR3 sequence is 15 residues long. The germline V gene encodes CDR1 LGHDT and CDR2 YNNKEL (reference sequence). The CDR3 sequence is CASRPRTSGTETQYF.

The chain recombines TRBV7-9 with TRBJ1-2. CDR1 and CDR2 from the germline V gene are SEHNR and FQNEAQ (reference sequence). The CDR3 covers 13 residues. The CDR3 here is CASSLDSGRGYTF.

This sequence joins TRBV30 and TRBJ2-6; TCRdb's D call of TRBD1 is untestable without DNA. This CDR3 is built from 15 residues. Germline V gene sequence: CDR1 GTSNPN, CDR2 SVGIG (reference sequence). CDR3 residues: CAWSKGASGANVLTF.

The chain uses TRBV20-1 and TRBJ2-4. The CDR3 covers 13 residues. Germline CDR1 is DFQATT and CDR2 is SNEGSKA (reference sequence). The CDR3 spells CSARSGAKNIQYF.

CDR3 region: CSANTAGYEQYF. This chain connects TRBV20-1 to TRBJ2-7; TCRdb selects TRBD2, and the lack of DNA leaves this call unchecked. The CDR3 is 12 residues long. The germline V gene encodes CDR1 DFQATT and CDR2 SNEGSKA (reference sequence).

The gene calls are TRBV5-1 and TRBJ1-1. The V gene's germline CDR1 is SGHRS and CDR2 YFSETQ. CDR3 length: 13 residues. CDR3 amino acids: CASMDLGDTEAFF.

The rearrangement joins TRBV20-1 to TRBJ2-5; the TCRdb call, TRBD2, lacks DNA for checking. This CDR3 has 13 amino acids. Germline V CDR1 and CDR2: DFQATT, SNEGSKA (reference sequence). The CDR3 spells CSCGGLAGETQYF.

CDR3 sequence: CSVVGIAWAEQFF. V usage is TRBV29-1 and J usage is TRBJ2-1. CDR1 and CDR2 (germline): SQVTM, ANQGSEA. This CDR3 has 13 amino acids.

The chain couples TRBV12-3 or TRBV12-4 to TRBJ1-2; TCRdb indicates TRBD1, and absent DNA this call remains unverified. The CDR3 runs to 14 residues. The chain's CDR3 is CASSLRFDRTGYTF.

The chain employs TRBV19 and TRBJ1-3; TCRdb proposes TRBD1, but this gene call is untestable without DNA. This CDR3 region has 18 residues. Germline CDR1 is LNHDA and CDR2 is SQIVND (reference sequence). CDR3 sequence: CASSIYGGRVPNGNTIYF. The whole variable domain, remainder taken from reference TRBV19 and TRBJ1-3, is DGGITQSPKYLFRKEGQNVTLSCEQNLNHDAMYWYRQDPGQGLRLIYYSQIVNDFQKGDIAEGYSVSREKKESFPLTVTSAQKNPTAFYLCASSIYGGRVPNGNTIYFGEGSWLTVV.

The chain carries TRBV12-3 or TRBV12-4 and TRBJ2-4; there is no DNA to check the TCRdb D call of TRBD1. The CDR3 sequence is 15 residues long. The chain's CDR3 is CASRQIGQALDIQYF.

The CDR3 protein is CASSLGGLSGNTIYF. The chain recombines TRBV7-9 with TRBJ1-3. Germline CDR1 SEHNR, CDR2 FQNEAQ (reference sequence). There are 15 residues in the CDR3.